This T cell receptor (beta chain) is from a study of tumor-infiltrating lymphocytes in primary liver carcinoma. Turning to the study itself: Tumor stage was T1-T3 N0M0, and tumor size was roughly 4 to 10 cm across. Samples returned roughly 3.5 to 7.13 million productive TCRbeta reads each. Read depth did not differ significantly between tissue types. Study conclusions and caveats: Tumor specimens were characterized by a significantly higher top-250-clone fraction than blood (p = 0.039). Tumor-adjacent and tumor-blood pairs shared less of their repertoires than tumor region pairs shared.

Priming with a constant-region primer yielded TCR beta cDNA from about 540 ng total RNA. Libraries for TCR beta were built through three nested multiplex PCR rounds, which together made up a slightly modified ARM-PCR procedure. PCR rounds one and two used TRBV1-TRBV30 forward primers with a C-beta reverse primer for around 9 cycles each. Using its own MiXCR run on the multiplex PCR reads, TCRdb lists one record per CDR3 protein. This sample yields fewer than 350,000 distinct CDR3 sequences, of which 65% are seen a single time; approximately 9% belongs to the top ten. V gave up 4 bases and J gave up 7 bases; unmatched junction bases: 5. The germline CDR1 and CDR2 sequences are SGHRS and YFSETQ. This CDR3 is 13 amino acids long. Concerning this clonotype itself: The target antigen is unknown.

RNA isolated from unsorted whole blood supplied the blood RNA, with germline DNA also extracted. The receptor's source is a man between 40 and 49 years old with primary liver carcinoma and hepatitis B virus infection. The sample was peripheral blood. This sequence joins TRBV5-1 and TRBJ2-1, with 7 bases that match TRBD2. The CDR3 loop reads CASSDNSGNEQFF. In nucleotides, the CDR3 is TGCGCCAGCAGCGACAATAGCGGGAATGAGCAGTTCTTC.